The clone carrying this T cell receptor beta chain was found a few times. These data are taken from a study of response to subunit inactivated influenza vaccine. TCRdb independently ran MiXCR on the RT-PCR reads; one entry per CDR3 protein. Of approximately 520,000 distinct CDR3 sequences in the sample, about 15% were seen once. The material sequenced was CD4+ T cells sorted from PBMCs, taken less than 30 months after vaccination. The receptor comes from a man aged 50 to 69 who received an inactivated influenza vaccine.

The CDR3 DNA reads TGCGCCAGCAAGCGGACACCGAACACCGGGGAGCTGTTTTTT. Protein product: CASKRTPNTGELFF. This rearrangement joins TRBV4-3 to TRBJ2-2; D may be TRBD1 or TRBD2 (5 bases each). V was cut by 7 bases and J by 0 bases, with 9 bases left in between. Germline V gives CDR1 LGHNA, CDR2 YSLEER. This CDR3 is built from 14 residues.